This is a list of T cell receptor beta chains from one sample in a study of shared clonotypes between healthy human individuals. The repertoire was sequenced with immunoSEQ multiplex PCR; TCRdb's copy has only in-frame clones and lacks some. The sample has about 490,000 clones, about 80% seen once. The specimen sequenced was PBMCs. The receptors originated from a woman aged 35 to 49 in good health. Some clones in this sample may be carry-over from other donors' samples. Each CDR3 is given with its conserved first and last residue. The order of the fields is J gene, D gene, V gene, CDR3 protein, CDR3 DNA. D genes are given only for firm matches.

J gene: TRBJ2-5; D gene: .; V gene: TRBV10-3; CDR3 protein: CAISVDLQETQYF; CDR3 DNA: TGTGCCATCAGTGTGGACCTTCAAGAGACCCAGTACTTC
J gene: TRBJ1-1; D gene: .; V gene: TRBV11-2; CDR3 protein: CASSLGALGGNTEAFF; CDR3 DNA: TGTGCCAGCAGCTTAGGCGCATTAGGGGGGAACACTGAAGCTTTCTTT
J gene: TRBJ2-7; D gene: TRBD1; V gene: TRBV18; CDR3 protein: CASSPGTDYEQYF; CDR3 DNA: TGTGCCAGCTCACCTGGGACAGACTACGAGCAGTACTTC
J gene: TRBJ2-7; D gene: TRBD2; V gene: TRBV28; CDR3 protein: CASSSAREGVDEQYF; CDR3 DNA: TGTGCCAGCAGCTCGGCCCGGGAGGGGGTTGACGAGCAGTACTTC
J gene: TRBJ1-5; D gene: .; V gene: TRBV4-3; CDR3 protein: CASSQVIWGNQPQHF; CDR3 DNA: TGCGCCAGCAGCCAAGTGATTTGGGGGAATCAGCCCCAGCATTTT
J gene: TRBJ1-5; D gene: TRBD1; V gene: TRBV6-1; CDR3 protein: CASSAGTDSNQPQHF; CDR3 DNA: TGTGCCAGCAGCGCCGGGACAGATAGCAATCAGCCCCAGCATTTT
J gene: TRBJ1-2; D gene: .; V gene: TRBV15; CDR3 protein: CATSRGDNNYGYTF; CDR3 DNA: TGTGCCACCAGCAGAGGAGACAATAACTATGGCTACACCTTC
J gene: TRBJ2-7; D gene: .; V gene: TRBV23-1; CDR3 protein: CARRQQKSSYEQYF; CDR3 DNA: TGCGCCAGAAGACAGCAAAAAAGCTCCTACGAGCAGTACTTC
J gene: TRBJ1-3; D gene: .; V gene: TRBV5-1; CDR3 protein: CASSQSTGSGNTIYF; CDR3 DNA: TGCGCCAGCAGCCAATCGACGGGCTCTGGAAACACCATATATTTT
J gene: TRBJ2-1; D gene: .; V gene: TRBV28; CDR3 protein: CASRSGAIYNEQFF; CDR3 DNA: TGTGCCAGCAGGAGCGGCGCTATTTACAATGAGCAGTTCTTC
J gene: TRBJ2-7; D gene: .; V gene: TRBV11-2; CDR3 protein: CASSLGQAGYEQYF; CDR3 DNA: TGTGCCAGCAGCTTAGGACAGGCGGGATACGAGCAGTACTTC
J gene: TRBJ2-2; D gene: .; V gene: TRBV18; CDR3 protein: CASSSRQAQNTGELFF; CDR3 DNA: TGTGCCAGCTCATCTAGACAGGCTCAGAACACCGGGGAGCTGTTTTTT
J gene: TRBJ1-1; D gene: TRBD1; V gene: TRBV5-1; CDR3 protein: CASSTQTGVTEAFF; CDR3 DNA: TGCGCCAGCAGCACCCAGACAGGGGTCACTGAAGCTTTCTTT
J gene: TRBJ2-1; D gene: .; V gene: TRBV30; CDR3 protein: CARNLQGKKNEQFF; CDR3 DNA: TGTGCCCGCAACCTACAGGGCAAGAAGAATGAGCAGTTCTTC
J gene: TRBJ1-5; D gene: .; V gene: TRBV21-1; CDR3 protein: CASSHEDSNQPQHF; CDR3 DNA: TGTGCCAGCAGCCACGAGGATAGCAATCAGCCCCAGCATTTT
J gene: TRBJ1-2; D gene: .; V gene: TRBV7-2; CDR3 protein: CASRPNGGSYGYTF; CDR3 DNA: TGTGCCAGCAGACCAAATGGGGGGAGTTATGGCTACACCTTC
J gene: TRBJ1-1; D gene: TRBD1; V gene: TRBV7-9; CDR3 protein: CASIQTGGISDTEAFF; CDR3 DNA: TGTGCCAGCATCCAGACAGGGGGGATTTCGGACACTGAAGCTTTCTTT
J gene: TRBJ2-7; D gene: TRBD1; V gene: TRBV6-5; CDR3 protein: CASSRTGREQYF; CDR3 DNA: TGTGCCAGCAGCCGGACAGGGAGAGAGCAGTACTTC